This record covers a single T cell receptor (beta chain). The sample belongs to a study of blood T cells in healthy people across ages. The CDR3 is made up of 14 amino acids. Trimming pared 3 bases from V and 3 bases from J, leaving 12 bases between. A J-beta primer mix and a sample-barcoded 5' primer were used in a second PCR of about 7 to 12 cycles. Each cDNA molecule carried a tag from a template-switch adaptor that contained 12 random nucleotides. Via MiXCR, TCRdb re-called the 5' RACE reads, giving one row per CDR3 protein. This sample has just over 1 million distinct CDR3 sequences, with around 45% found just once.

The chain is built from TRBV12-3 or TRBV12-4 and TRBJ2-7; possibly TRBD2 for D (6 bases). The sample taken for sequencing was blood. The source is a woman aged 55-70 years in good health. The DNA of the CDR3 is TGTGCCAGCAGTTTTTCTGCGGGGAACTACGAGCAGTACTTC. Its translation: CASSFSAGNYEQYF.